The 24 T cell receptor beta chains given below trace back to one sample, sequenced in a study of regulatory T cells in long-lasting Graves disease. Time point given: persistent/refractory GD, antithyroid drugs over 5 years with positive TRAb. The TCR library used RNA extracted from PBMCs. Through Arm-PCR of CDR3 regions and iRepertoire HTBI primers, TCR beta libraries were built. One entry per CDR3 protein, called by TCRdb with MiXCR from the multiplex PCR reads. The sample gives more than 300,000 distinct CDR3 sequences, roughly 24% of which show up once; around a quarter is in the top ten. The sample here was peripheral blood mononuclear cells (PBMCs), taken when the disease was refractory, from a patient treated with antithyroid drugs. These receptors came from a woman aged 40 to 55 with Graves disease.

This clonotype was detected many times. The chain carries TRBV28 and TRBJ2-7; D is possibly TRBD2 (5 bases). CDR3 size: 14 residues. Trimming cost V 5 bases and J 6 bases, with 17 bases left between them. In germline, CDR1 is MDHEN, CDR2 SYDVKM. The CDR3 loop is CASSALGRSREQYF. The CDR3 nucleotides are TGTGCCAGCAGTGCTCTTGGGAGATCTCGCGAGCAGTACTTC. The complete variable domain, with remaining parts taken from reference TRBV28 and TRBJ2-7, reads DVKVTQSSRYLVKRTGEKVFLECVQDMDHENMFWYRQDPGLGLRLIYFSYDVKMKEKGDIPEGYSVSREKKERFSLILESASTNQTSMYLCASSALGRSREQYFGPGTRLTVT.

This clonotype has at least ten counts. The rearrangement links TRBV27 to TRBJ1-5; the D gene is possibly TRBD1 (5 bases). V was cut by 6 bases and J by 3 bases, with 9 bases left in between. CDR1 and CDR2 from the germline V gene are MNHEY and SMNVEV (reference sequence). The length of the CDR3 is 13 residues. The CDR3 DNA sequence: TGTGCCAGCAGCTTAGGGACCAATCAGCCCCAGCATTTT. It translates to CASSLGTNQPQHF.

This clonotype was seen repeatedly, ten times or more. This chain links TRBV7-2 with TRBJ2-7; 9 nucleotides match TRBD1. Germline loops: CDR1 SGHTA, CDR2 FQGNSA. The CDR3 has 17 residues. Trimming at V came to 5 bases and at J to 3 bases, leaving 14 bases not matched to a gene. CDR3 DNA sequence: TGTGCCAGCAGCCCTACAAGGCGGGGACAGGGAGACTACGAGCAGTACTTC. It translates to CASSPTRRGQGDYEQYF.

J is TRBJ2-7 and V is TRBV4-1, with a possible D match to TRBD1 (5 bases). The CDR3 covers 13 residues. V was shortened by 1 base and J by 2 bases, with 6 bases between the two germline ends. Germline V lookup: CDR1 MGHRA, CDR2 YSYEKL. CDR3 protein: CASSQGQPYEQYF. CDR3 coding DNA: TGCGCCAGCAGCCAAGGACAGCCCTACGAGCAGTACTTC.

V gene TRBV20-1 combines with J gene TRBJ1-1; D gene uncertain. The V end was cut by 6 bases, the J end by 1 base, with 18 bases between. The germline CDR1 and CDR2 sequences are DFQATT and SNEGSKA (reference sequence). The CDR3 loop spans 15 amino acids. The CDR3 bases are TGCAGTGCGCCCCTACTACAGAGTCCGAACACTGAAGCTTTCTTT. Translated, it gives CSAPLLQSPNTEAFF.

This clonotype has at least ten counts. The rearrangement uses TRBV15 and TRBJ2-5, with 9 bases that match TRBD2. Per germline, CDR1 LNHNV and CDR2 YYDKDF (reference sequence). With V trimmed by 0 bases and J by 5 bases, 4 bases remained unmatched. The CDR3 spans 15 residues. CDR3 in DNA: TGTGCCACCAGCAGAGATAACAGCGGGAGGGAGACCCAGTACTTC. Amino acids: CATSRDNSGRETQYF. Full variable domain (missing parts from reference TRBV15 and TRBJ2-5): DAMVIQNPRYQVTQFGKPVTLSCSQTLNHNVMYWYQQKSSQAPKLLFHYYDKDFNNEADTPDNFQSRRPNTSFCFLDIRSPGLGDTAMYLCATSRDNSGRETQYFGPGTRLLVL.

This chain connects TRBV20-1 to TRBJ2-1; 10 nucleotides match TRBD2. Germline V lookup: CDR1 DFQATT, CDR2 SNEGSKA (reference sequence). Trimming cost V 4 bases and J 8 bases; bases outside gene matches: 8. CDR3 size: 14 residues. The CDR3 reads CSAILAGRIHEQFF. The CDR3 region has the DNA TGCAGTGCTATACTAGCGGGGAGAATCCATGAGCAGTTCTTC.

This clonotype was counted ten times or more. This chain uses TRBV7-8 with TRBJ2-2; D is ambiguous. The ends were cut back, 1 base at V and 11 bases at J, with 14 bases in the middle. The CDR3 covers 14 residues. The V gene's germline CDR1 is SGHVS and CDR2 FQNEAQ. CDR3 coding DNA: TGTGCCAGCAGCTTAGGTCGTGGGCTCGATGAGCTGTTTTTT. Protein sequence: CASSLGRGLDELFF.

This clonotype has ten or more counts. The V gene is TRBV7-9, the J gene TRBJ2-2, with 15 bases fitting TRBD2. There are 18 residues in the CDR3. CDR1 and CDR2 from the germline V gene are SEHNR and FQNEAQ (reference sequence). V trimming: 5 bases; J trimming: 4 bases; junction bases outside the gene matches: 8. CDR3 nucleotide sequence: TGTGCCAGCAGCAACCGGACTAGCGGGAGGGCCGGCACCGGGGAGCTGTTTTTT. Translated: CASSNRTSGRAGTGELFF.

V gene TRBV7-6 combines with J gene TRBJ1-4; D is unresolved. Per the germline V gene, CDR1 is SGHVS and CDR2 is FNYEAQ. Trimming took 11 bases from V and 8 from J, leaving 15 bases between them. The length of the CDR3 is 12 residues. In nucleotides, the CDR3 is TGTGCCTCCTCGGGCCAGCGCGAAAAACTGTTTTTT. It specifies CASSGQREKLFF.

V usage is TRBV7-9 and J usage is TRBJ2-7; the match to TRBD1 covers 7 bases. This CDR3 spans 15 amino acids. V shed 1 base, J shed 3 bases, and the junction held 6 bases outside the gene matches. CDR1 is SEHNR, CDR2 FQNEAQ, per germline (reference sequence). Here the CDR3 reads CASSLDLDRHYEQYF. The CDR3 DNA follows: TGTGCCAGCAGCTTAGACCTGGACAGGCACTACGAGCAGTACTTC.

The J gene is TRBJ2-5, the V gene TRBV9, with D uncertain. The length of the CDR3 is 15 residues. Trimming pared 0 bases from V and 5 bases from J, leaving 14 bases between. Germline V gene sequence: CDR1 SGDLS, CDR2 YYNGEE. CDR3 sequence (DNA): TGTGCCAGCAGCGTAGGCAAAAAGATAGAGGAGACCCAGTACTTC. Translating it yields CASSVGKKIEETQYF.

In its sample, this clonotype was seen a few times. The chain joins TRBV6-1 to TRBJ1-5, with TRBD1 as a possible D gene (5 bases). CDR1 MNHNS and CDR2 SASEGT come from the germline V gene. The CDR3 totals 14 residues. Trimming removed 7 bases at V and 2 bases at J, with 12 bases between. The CDR3 loop is CASMSGGGNQPQHF. The CDR3 DNA reads TGTGCCAGCATGTCTGGGGGAGGCAATCAGCCCCAGCATTTT.

This clonotype was counted many times. In DNA, the CDR3 is TGTGCCAGCAGCTTAGGCATTTCGAGGCGGGGGGCCAAAAACATTCAGTACTTC. It yields the protein CASSLGISRRGAKNIQYF. The chain uses TRBV11-2 and TRBJ2-4; TRBD2 agrees at 7 bases. Germline V gene data show CDR1 as SGHAT and CDR2 as FQNNGV. This CDR3 has 18 residues. After removal of 1 base from V and 1 base from J, the junction contained 10 bases not matched to a gene.

A few counts support this clonotype. The V and J genes are TRBV6-1 and TRBJ2-5, with 9 bases lining up with TRBD2. This CDR3 comprises 15 residues. Looked up from germline, CDR1 is MNHNS and CDR2 is SASEGT. The ends lost 2 bases at V and 5 bases at J; junction bases unmatched: 6. Written as DNA, the CDR3 is TGTGCCAGCAGTGAAACCTTAGCGGGAGAGGAGACCCAGTACTTC. Translation gives CASSETLAGEETQYF.

The J gene is TRBJ1-1, the V gene TRBV25-1; D is undetermined. This CDR3 has 13 residues. V was pared by 3 bases and J by 3 bases, with 8 bases between. Germline V gene sequence: CDR1 MGHDK, CDR2 SYGVNS. The CDR3 loop is CASSDGDYTEAFF. CDR3 nucleotide sequence: TGTGCCAGCAGTGATGGGGATTACACTGAAGCTTTCTTT.

The chain's CDR3 is CASSEGSEYTEAFF. As DNA, the CDR3 is TGTGCCAGCAGTGAAGGCAGCGAGTACACTGAAGCTTTCTTT. The V call is TRBV25-1, the J call TRBJ1-1, with no clear D. Germline CDR1 MGHDK, CDR2 SYGVNS. V was trimmed by 2 bases and J by 3 bases, leaving 10 bases between them. There are 14 residues in the CDR3. Looking up the rest from reference TRBV25-1 and TRBJ1-1 gives the full variable domain: EADIYQTPRYLVIGTGKKITLECSQTMGHDKMYWYQQDPGMELHLIHYSYGVNSTEKGDLSSESTVSRIRTEHFPLTLESARPSHTSQYLCASSEGSEYTEAFFGQGTRLTVV.

This clonotype was counted a few times. This sequence joins TRBV27 and TRBJ1-6; TRBD1 matches at 7 bases. Germline V gives CDR1 MNHEY, CDR2 SMNVEV (reference sequence). The ends lost 1 base at V and 7 bases at J; junction bases unmatched: 7. The CDR3 extends over 16 amino acids. CDR3 in amino acids: CASSLYGDSLNSPLHF. The CDR3, as DNA: TGTGCCAGCAGTTTATATGGGGACAGTCTAAATTCACCCCTCCACTTT.

The chain links TRBV13 to TRBJ1-3; no definite D call. The CDR3 has 16 amino acids. The V gene lost 3 bases and the J gene lost 0 bases, with 12 bases spanning the gap. Germline V CDR1 and CDR2: PRHDT, FYEKMQ (reference sequence). The CDR3 nucleotides are TGTGCCAGCAGCTTTGGGATGCCTGACTCTGGAAACACCATATATTTT. Translated, it gives CASSFGMPDSGNTIYF.

This chain joins TRBV3-1 and TRBJ2-5; 7 bases align to TRBD1. Germline V lookup: CDR1 LGHDT, CDR2 YNNKEL (reference sequence). The length of the CDR3 is 15 residues. V lost 2 bases, J lost 5 bases, and 8 bases stayed unmatched. CDR3 sequence (DNA): TGTGCCAGCAGCCAACTGACAGGGTCGGGGGAGACCCAGTACTTC. It is translated as CASSQLTGSGETQYF.

This clonotype has just a few counts. The chain recombines TRBV20-1 with TRBJ2-3; tentatively, D is TRBD2 (6 bases). Germline CDR1 reads DFQATT; CDR2 reads SNEGSKA (reference sequence). The CDR3 is made up of 13 amino acids. CDR3 nucleotide sequence: TGCAATACCGGGACTCCGAGCACAGATACGCAGTATTTT. It specifies CNTGTPSTDTQYF.

This clonotype was detected many times. This rearrangement joins TRBV12-3 or TRBV12-4 to TRBJ1-1; unclear D gene. CDR3 size: 13 residues. The V gene lost 6 bases and the J gene lost 2 bases, with 10 bases spanning the gap. The CDR3 spells CASSLQHNTEAFF. CDR3 DNA: TGTGCCAGCAGCTTGCAACACAACACTGAAGCTTTCTTT.

This chain uses TRBV14 with TRBJ2-1; 8 nucleotides match TRBD2. V lost 3 bases, J lost 10 bases, and 5 bases stayed unmatched. There are 13 residues in the CDR3. Germline CDR1 is SGHDN and CDR2 is FVKESK. The CDR3 bases are TGTGCCAGCAGCCAGAGCGGGAGTGGGGAGCAGTTCTTC. Translated: CASSQSGSGEQFF.

This clonotype came up many times. V and J are TRBV20-1 and TRBJ2-7; no reliable D call. The V gene's germline CDR1 is DFQATT and CDR2 SNEGSKA (reference sequence). V was trimmed by 7 bases and J by 0 bases, leaving 13 bases between them. The CDR3 is 13 residues long. CDR3 in DNA: TGCAGTGTTGAGGTTGGCGTCTCCTACGAGCAGTACTTC. Amino acid sequence: CSVEVGVSYEQYF.